A single sample is the source of the 24 T cell receptor beta chains below, sequenced in a study of Ad26.COV2.S vaccination and SARS-CoV-2 variants. Treatment specified: about 20 received Ad26.COV2.S at low or high dose, single or two shots; roughly five received placebo; per-sample allocation not given. Material that was analyzed had been drawn on day 63 after the first vaccine or placebo injection. Measured with immunoSEQ multiplex PCR; TCRdb has only the in-frame clones, and not every one. The sample has hundreds of thousands of clones, around 87% seen once. Sample: peripheral blood, taken in a trial of Ad26.COV2.S vaccine versus placebo. Receptors were obtained from a person aged 18-65 years who received the Ad26.COV2.S COVID-19 vaccine or a placebo.

The chain combines TRBV27 with TRBJ1-2, with a possible D match to TRBD1 (6 bases). Deletions cut 4 bases from V and 7 bases from J, with 10 bases between. The CDR3 is made up of 12 amino acids. CDR1 and CDR2 from the germline V gene are MNHEY and SMNVEV (reference sequence). The CDR3 sequence: CASSSQGSGYTF. The CDR3 DNA reads as TGTGCCAGCAGTTCACAGGGCTCTGGCTACACCTTC.

The CDR3 reads CAINNGTTDTQYF. The CDR3 nucleotides are TGTGCCATCAATAACGGAACCACAGATACGCAGTATTTT. This chain connects TRBV10-3 to TRBJ2-3; D is undetermined. Deletions cut 7 bases from V and 2 bases from J, with 10 bases between. Germline CDR1 and CDR2: ENHRY and SYGVKD. The CDR3 is 13 amino acids.

This sequence joins TRBV29-1 and TRBJ1-2; the D is unclear. In germline, CDR1 is SQVTM, CDR2 ANQGSEA. V was trimmed by 3 bases and J by 4 bases, leaving 12 bases between them. The length of the CDR3 is 13 residues. The CDR3 region is CSVDPDSSYGYTF. In nucleotides, the CDR3 is TGCAGCGTTGATCCGGACTCGTCCTATGGCTACACCTTC.

CDR3 nucleotides: TGTGCCAGCAGCTCCTGGGACAGGGGCGACACTGAAGCTTTCTTT. Amino acids: CASSSWDRGDTEAFF. This sequence joins TRBV28 and TRBJ1-1, with 10 bases fitting TRBD1. The CDR3 spans 15 residues. The ends lost 6 bases at V and 3 bases at J; junction bases unmatched: 7. CDR1 and CDR2 (germline): MDHEN, SYDVKM.

J is TRBJ1-1 and V is TRBV7-2; D is ambiguous. Germline V CDR1 and CDR2: SGHTA, FQGNSA. The CDR3 runs 14 residues. The germline V and J ends were trimmed by 2 bases and 0 bases, with 7 bases remaining between them. The CDR3 loop is CASSLSPVNTEAFF. Here the CDR3 DNA reads TGTGCCAGCAGCTTATCTCCGGTGAACACTGAAGCTTTCTTT.

J is TRBJ2-2 and V is TRBV30; the match to TRBD2 covers 10 bases. The ends lost 0 bases at V and 0 bases at J; junction bases unmatched: 4. The CDR3 has 17 amino acids. Germline CDR1 is GTSNPN and CDR2 is SVGIG (reference sequence). The CDR3 is CAWSVGSGRTNTGELFF. The CDR3 DNA reads as TGTGCCTGGAGTGTGGGTAGCGGGAGGACGAACACCGGGGAGCTGTTTTTT.

The chain is built from TRBV12-5 and TRBJ1-2; TRBD1 agrees at 10 bases. The J segment lost 7 bases and the V segment lost 3 bases, leaving 8 bases of the junction unmatched. The CDR3 has 15 amino acids. CDR1 and CDR2 from the germline V gene are LGHNT and FRNRAP. This chain's CDR3 is CASGFIGTGEAGYTF. The CDR3 coding sequence is TGTGCTAGTGGTTTCATTGGGACAGGGGAGGCTGGCTACACCTTC. Complete variable domain (other parts from reference TRBV12-5 and TRBJ1-2): DARVTQTPRHKVTEMGQEVTMRCQPILGHNTVFWYRQTMMQGLELLAYFRNRAPLDDSGMPKDRFSAEMPDATLATLKIQPSEPRDSAVYFCASGFIGTGEAGYTFGSGTRLTVV.

This chain joins TRBV7-8 and TRBJ2-7; D remains ambiguous. Germline CDR1 and CDR2: SGHVS and FQNEAQ. The CDR3 length is 12 residues. V shed 5 bases and J shed 0 bases, with 5 bases lying between them. CDR3 amino acids: CASSPYSYEQYF. Here the CDR3 DNA reads TGTGCCAGCAGCCCTTACTCCTACGAGCAGTACTTC.

The chain links TRBV27 to TRBJ1-6; D gene unclear. Germline V gene sequence: CDR1 MNHEY, CDR2 SMNVEV (reference sequence). The CDR3 runs 15 residues. Trimming removed 7 bases at V and 8 bases at J, with 18 bases between. CDR3 region: CASTFLREADSPLHF. CDR3 nucleotides: TGTGCCAGCACCTTCCTCCGGGAGGCGGATTCACCCCTCCACTTT.

V is TRBV27 and J is TRBJ2-4; D is possibly TRBD1 or TRBD2 (6 bases each). This CDR3 is 17 amino acids long. Per the germline V gene, CDR1 is MNHEY and CDR2 is SMNVEV (reference sequence). V was pared by 6 bases and J by 0 bases, with 18 bases between. DNA of the CDR3: TGTGCCAGCAGCGAGGGGGGAGCGTTACTAGCCAAAAACATTCAGTACTTC. The encoded protein is CASSEGGALLAKNIQYF.

The chain joins TRBV27 to TRBJ2-2; D uncertain. The CDR3 runs 12 residues. Germline CDR1 MNHEY, CDR2 SMNVEV (reference sequence). Between the trimmed V and J ends, which lost 3 bases and 6 bases, there was a span of 5 bases. CDR3: CASSLVSGELFF. The CDR3 DNA sequence: TGTGCCAGCAGTTTGGTTTCCGGGGAGCTGTTTTTT.

This clone was found once. This chain uses TRBV3-1 (or the pseudogene TRBV3-2) with TRBJ2-1; 16 nucleotides agree with TRBD2. From germline, CDR1 is LGHDT and CDR2 YNNKEL (reference sequence). Trimming removed 1 base from V and 10 bases from J; junction bases left unmatched: 7. This CDR3 has 17 amino acids. The CDR3 DNA sequence: TGTGCCAGCAGCCAAGGGGGAGGGACTAGCGGGAGGGCCGAGCAGTTCTTC. Translating it yields CASSQGGGTSGRAEQFF.

V is TRBV6-5 and J is TRBJ1-1, with a tentative D call TRBD1 (5 bases). CDR1 is MNHEY and CDR2 is SVGAGI in the germline V gene. The length of the CDR3 is 14 residues. V shed 8 bases and J shed 3 bases, with 16 bases lying between them. CDR3 bases: TGTGCCAGCTCGATGAATCGGGGGGACACTGAAGCTTTCTTT. Protein product: CASSMNRGDTEAFF.

The chain employs TRBV9 and TRBJ1-1, with D perhaps TRBD1 (5 bases). Trimming left V 0 bases short and J 6 bases short, with 15 bases between. The CDR3 runs 15 residues. Germline CDR1 is SGDLS and CDR2 is YYNGEE. CDR3 nucleotides: TGTGCCAGCAGCGTAGCCGGGGGTCGGTACCCTGAAGCTTTCTTT. Translation: CASSVAGGRYPEAFF.

The V call is TRBV11-2, the J call TRBJ2-5, with 12 bases matching TRBD2. Germline loops: CDR1 SGHAT, CDR2 FQNNGV. The V and J ends lost 1 base and 4 bases, in that order; junction bases with no gene match: 4. The CDR3 is 16 amino acids. As DNA, the CDR3 is TGTGCCAGCAGCTTAGGACTAGCGGGAGTTGGAGAGACCCAGTACTTC. Translation gives CASSLGLAGVGETQYF.

This clone is a singleton in its sample. The chain employs TRBV6-1 and TRBJ1-5; D is unresolved. The V end lost 4 bases, the J end lost 3 bases, and 16 bases lay between the germline ends. The CDR3 is 16 residues long. Per germline, CDR1 MNHNS and CDR2 SASEGT. The CDR3 loop is CASSVFQLRNNQPQHF. CDR3 nucleotide sequence: TGTGCCAGCAGTGTATTTCAGCTGCGAAACAATCAGCCCCAGCATTTT.

This clone occurred once. This chain uses TRBV5-3 with TRBJ2-7; 9 bases are a match to TRBD1. TRBV5-3 counts as an open reading frame of uncertain function. The CDR3 covers 13 residues. V shed 4 bases, J shed 3 bases, and the junction held 2 bases outside the gene matches. The CDR3 reads CARSMDRGYEQYF. Written as DNA, the CDR3 is TGTGCCAGAAGCATGGACAGGGGCTACGAGCAGTACTTC.

CDR3 loop: CASSVVGAGETQYF. As DNA, the CDR3 is TGTGCCAGCAGCGTAGTAGGGGCGGGAGAGACCCAGTACTTC. The genes are TRBV9 and TRBJ2-5; D is tentatively TRBD1 or TRBD2 (5 bases each). This CDR3 region has 14 residues. CDR1 is SGDLS and CDR2 is YYNGEE in the germline V gene. V was trimmed by 0 bases and J by 4 bases, leaving 10 bases between them.

The CDR3 loop reads CASTGQHNEKLFF. For the CDR3, the DNA is TGTGCCAGTACCGGACAGCATAATGAAAAACTGTTTTTT. The chain carries TRBV19 and TRBJ1-4, with a weak D call TRBD1 (6 bases). The CDR3 loop spans 13 amino acids. V was cut by 7 bases and J by 4 bases, with 10 bases left in between. Per the germline V gene, CDR1 is LNHDA and CDR2 is SQIVND (reference sequence).

This rearrangement joins TRBV12-1 to TRBJ2-7; TRBD2, the table's D call, was not compared with the DNA. TRBV12-1 is a listed pseudogene. This CDR3 is built from 14 residues. CDR3 region: CASIRWRPPYEQYF. The CDR3 nucleotides read TGTGCCAGCATCCGGTGGAGGCCCCCCTACGAGCAGTACTTC.

This clone has just a few counts. V is TRBV7-9 and J is TRBJ2-2; D is unclear. Trimming took 2 bases from V and 7 from J, leaving 2 bases between them. The CDR3 consists of 11 residues. Germline CDR1 SEHNR, CDR2 FQNEAQ (reference sequence). As DNA, the CDR3 is TGTGCCAGCAGCTTATTCGGGGAGCTGTTTTTT. The encoded protein is CASSLFGELFF.

In its sample, this clone was seen a few times. The chain couples TRBV28 to TRBJ1-3; 10 positions agree with TRBD1. The CDR3 spans 17 residues. With V trimmed by 4 bases and J by 0 bases, 6 bases remained unmatched. Germline V gives CDR1 MDHEN, CDR2 SYDVKM. The chain's CDR3 is CASSYGGQGYSGNTIYF. DNA for the CDR3: TGTGCCAGCAGTTACGGGGGACAGGGGTACTCTGGAAACACCATATATTTT. Full variable domain (rest looked up from reference TRBV28 and TRBJ1-3): DVKVTQSSRYLVKRTGEKVFLECVQDMDHENMFWYRQDPGLGLRLIYFSYDVKMKEKGDIPEGYSVSREKKERFSLILESASTNQTSMYLCASSYGGQGYSGNTIYFGEGSWLTVV.

The CDR3 DNA reads TGTGCCAGCAGCCAAGGAAAAGGTAATGCTGAAGCTTTCTTT. Protein product: CASSQGKGNAEAFF. This chain connects TRBV3-1 (or the pseudogene TRBV3-2) to TRBJ1-1; D unclear. Trimming removed 1 base at V and 6 bases at J, with 12 bases between. Germline V CDR1 and CDR2: LGHDT, YNNKEL (reference sequence). The CDR3 has 14 amino acids.

This clone was observed a single time. The V call is TRBV7-2, the J call TRBJ1-5; D is unresolved. Trimming cost V 2 bases and J 1 base, with 12 bases left between them. The CDR3 runs 16 residues. Per germline, CDR1 SGHTA and CDR2 FQGNSA. The CDR3 reads CASSLSGGRSNQPQHF. CDR3 nucleotides: TGTGCCAGCAGCTTAAGCGGCGGAAGGAGCAATCAGCCCCAGCATTTT.